This T cell receptor beta chain was sequenced for a study of blood T cell repertoires in COVID-19. Overall study: Samples came from the United States, Italy and Spain, spanning acute and convalescent COVID-19.

Original analysis: The assay estimated nucleated cells by amplifying reference gene primers. Measured with immunoSEQ multiplex PCR; TCRdb has only the in-frame clones, and not every one. V, J and clone size derive from that table, while D and trimming were established from the DNA sequence. The sample comprises 200,000 to 250,000 clones, 70% to 90% of which are singletons, and 10% to 13% rests with the top ten. This study enrolled people aged roughly 18 to 90 from around 26 US geographic areas. Recovery among Cohort 3 donors was established by two negative PCRs, clearance, or symptom resolution. V dropped 0 bases and J dropped 4 bases, with 10 bases sitting between them. The length of the CDR3 is 14 residues. Germline V gene lookup returns CDR1 SGHRS and CDR2 YFSETQ.

This sequence was found in a man aged 25-45 years who had recovered from COVID-19. Input material: PBMCs or T cells enriched from blood (not recorded which). This chain joins TRBV5-1 and TRBJ1-1; D gene ambiguous. Here the CDR3 reads CASSLDLGATEAFF. CDR3 bases: TGCGCCAGCAGCTTGGATCTGGGAGCCACTGAAGCTTTCTTT.